Included here is one TCR beta chain sequence, with context. This clonotype came up a few times. Its antigen has not been determined. The record has no base qualities; no much larger clone is one base away. The run used an Illumina HiSeq 1500. The public reads were quality trimmed at Q25 with fastp and then assembled into clones with MiXCR by TCRdb, keeping productive beta chains. Entries are consolidated by CDR3 protein sequence, retaining the most common genes and DNA. For this sample the table gives 350,000 to 400,000 distinct CDR3 sequences, of which roughly 34% were detected only once. Roughly 14% of the sample is held by the ten biggest clonotypes. There are 15 amino acids in the CDR3, from cysteine to phenylalanine inclusive. Only the CDR3 DNA stays, 45 bases, in frame from base 1. Looking up the germline V gene (reference sequence) yields CDR1 SEHNR and CDR2 FQNEAQ. V sheds 1 base and J sheds 2 bases, leaving 9 bases between their ends.

These data are taken from a study of T cell repertoires in cytomegalovirus infection (dated by TCRdb to the late 2010s). Context from the whole study: Peptide stimulations targeted recently identified HLA-C-restricted CMV epitopes, whose presentation resists viral immunomodulation, together with well-studied HLA-B-restricted epitopes. Donor HLA type was relevant to the analysis, because carriage of CMV infection together with the matching HLA type was indicated by public TCR beta signatures.

What the treatment or condition label conveys for this sample: in vitro stimulation with specific CMV peptide epitopes to enrich CMV-specific T cells. Findings and caveats that apply to the study as a whole: In the ex vivo response, HLA-C-restricted CMV-specific TCR beta clonotypes were dominant, and in two of eight donors the single most frequent clonotype came from this HLA-C-restricted group. Carriers of CMV infection plus the relevant HLA type were discriminated by the cumulative frequency of public TCR beta family members in the study cohort and in an independent 352-donor cohort.

Here the chain combines TRBV7-9 and TRBJ2-4; the D gene is tentatively TRBD1 or TRBD2, each matching 5 bases. The receptor was derived from a human donor in good health (CMV status not recorded). Some clones in this sample may be carry-over from other donors' samples. The sequenced sample was cultured PBMCs, obtained from culture after CMV antigen stimulation. CDR3 region: CASSLDGGTKNIQYF. The DNA sequence follows: TGTGCCAGCAGCTTAGATGGGGGTACCAAAAACATTCAGTACTTC. Extended through the reference TRBV7-9 and TRBJ2-4 proteins, this CDR3 yields the full variable domain: DTGVSQNPRHKITKRGQNVTFRCDPISEHNRLYWYRQTLGQGPEFLTYFQNEAQLEKSRLLSDRFSAERPKGSFSTLEIQRTEQGDSAMYLCASSLDGGTKNIQYFGAGTRLSVL.